These 26 T cell receptor beta chains were all obtained from the same sample, sequenced in a study of blood T cell repertoires in COVID-19. The data were produced by immunoSEQ multiplex PCR, yet TCRdb's version contains in-frame clones alone and is incomplete. Altogether around 120,000 clones are present, 65% to 85% being singletons, with the ten largest covering under 2.5%. Material for sequencing was peripheral blood. The receptors were sampled from a man between 65 and 85 years old with acute or convalescent COVID-19.

This chain's CDR3 is CASSPETGRRNTEAFF. As DNA, the CDR3 is TGTGCCAGCTCACCGGAGACAGGACGGCGGAACACTGAAGCTTTCTTT. The chain employs TRBV18 and TRBJ1-1, with a weak D call TRBD1 (6 bases). Per the germline V gene, CDR1 is KGHSH and CDR2 is LQKENI. The CDR3 spans 16 residues. V dropped 3 bases and J dropped 1 base, with 15 bases sitting between them. The full variable domain, rest sourced from reference TRBV18 and TRBJ1-1, is NAGVMQNPRHLVRRRGQEARLRCSPMKGHSHVYWYRQLPEEGLKFMVYLQKENIIDESGMPKERFSAEFPKEGPSILRIQQVVRGDSAAYFCASSPETGRRNTEAFFGQGTRLTVV.

A single count supports this clone. The J gene is TRBJ1-5, the V gene TRBV6-5; 9 bases agree with TRBD1. The V segment lost 7 bases and the J segment 8 bases; nucleotides outside the gene matches: 12. CDR1 is MNHEY, CDR2 SVGAGI, per germline. The CDR3 has 15 residues. CDR3 loop: CASTTQGAAGEPQHF. CDR3 DNA: TGTGCCAGCACCACACAGGGGGCGGCTGGGGAGCCCCAGCATTTT.

The V gene is TRBV3-1 (or the pseudogene TRBV3-2), the J gene TRBJ2-3; 8 positions match TRBD2. This CDR3 is 16 amino acids long. CDR1 is LGHDT, CDR2 YNNKEL, per germline (reference sequence). J was trimmed by 0 bases and V by 4 bases; bases with no gene match: 6. The CDR3: CASSRTSLTSTDTQYF. The CDR3 coding sequence is TGTGCCAGCAGCCGGACTAGCCTGACTAGCACAGATACGCAGTATTTT.

This clone showed up just once. The chain recombines TRBV3-1 (or the pseudogene TRBV3-2) with TRBJ2-1; tentative D call: TRBD2 (5 bases). V was shortened by 4 bases and J by 7 bases, with 11 bases between the two germline ends. This CDR3 comprises 13 residues. Per the germline V gene, CDR1 is LGHDT and CDR2 is YNNKEL (reference sequence). The CDR3 here is CASSPSWVNEQFF. As DNA, the CDR3 is TGTGCCAGCAGCCCTAGCTGGGTGAATGAGCAGTTCTTC.

Worth noting for this clone: Other DNA sequences in the sample encode the same CDR3. The gene calls are TRBV20-1 and TRBJ1-1, with 9 bases aligning to TRBD1. V lost 6 bases to trimming and J lost 4 bases; unmatched junction nucleotides: 0. This CDR3 has 11 amino acids. Germline-derived CDR1 and CDR2 are DFQATT and SNEGSKA (reference sequence). The CDR3 nucleotides read TGCAGTGCGACAGGGGGCACTGAAGCTTTCTTT. This codes for CSATGGTEAFF.

The chain employs TRBV5-4 and TRBJ1-2, with D possibly being TRBD1 (6 bases). V shed 1 base and J shed 2 bases, with 9 bases lying between them. In germline, CDR1 is SGHNT, CDR2 YYREEE (reference sequence). CDR3 size: 14 residues. CDR3 in amino acids: CASSLSGANYGYTF. CDR3 DNA sequence: TGTGCCAGCAGCTTGTCAGGGGCCAACTATGGCTACACCTTC.

V and J are TRBV6-5 and TRBJ1-1; tentative D call: TRBD1 (6 bases). CDR1 is MNHEY, CDR2 SVGAGI, per germline. Trimming pared 8 bases from V and 0 bases from J, leaving 16 bases between. This CDR3 is built from 15 residues. CDR3 DNA sequence: TGTGCCAGCGTCGATCAGGGGCGGCTGAACACTGAAGCTTTCTTT. Its protein is CASVDQGRLNTEAFF.

This clone came up many times. V gene TRBV30 combines with J gene TRBJ1-6, with TRBD1 as a possible D gene (5 bases). The CDR3 has 13 amino acids. Germline CDR1 is GTSNPN and CDR2 is SVGIG (reference sequence). V was cut by 0 bases and J by 7 bases, with 7 bases left in between. DNA of the CDR3: TGTGCCTGGAGTGTCCAGGGAAATTCACCCCTCCACTTT. This translates into CAWSVQGNSPLHF.

This CDR3 is CASSLAGGPGGELFF. CDR3 nucleotide sequence: TGTGCCAGCAGCTTAGCGGGGGGGCCTGGCGGGGAGCTGTTTTTT. The chain uses TRBV11-2 and TRBJ2-2; 8 nucleotides match TRBD2. The trim removed 1 base at V and 7 bases at J, leaving 5 bases unmatched. CDR1 and CDR2 from the germline V gene are SGHAT and FQNNGV. This CDR3 has 15 residues.

The CDR3 is CASTGQGGRSYEQYF. In DNA, the CDR3 is TGTGCCAGCACTGGACAGGGGGGGCGGTCCTACGAGCAGTACTTC. J is TRBJ2-7 and V is TRBV2; 10 bases line up with TRBD1. J lost 1 base, V lost 7 bases, and 7 bases had no gene match. CDR3 length: 15 amino acids. CDR1 SNHLY and CDR2 FYNNEI come from the germline V gene. The full variable domain, completed using reference TRBV2 and TRBJ2-7, is EPEVTQTPSHQVTQMGQEVILRCVPISNHLYFYWYRQILGQKVEFLVSFYNNEISEKSEIFDDQFSVERPDGSNFTLKIRSTKLEDSAMYFCASTGQGGRSYEQYFGPGTRLTVT.

V usage is TRBV27 and J usage is TRBJ2-2; D gene ambiguous. The V gene lost 5 bases and the J gene lost 3 bases, with 4 bases spanning the gap. The CDR3 is 12 amino acids. Germline lookup yields CDR1 MNHEY and CDR2 SMNVEV (reference sequence). CDR3 in amino acids: CASSPYTGELFF. CDR3 in DNA: TGTGCCAGCAGTCCCTACACCGGGGAGCTGTTTTTT.

This clone has just one count. The rearrangement joins TRBV28 to TRBJ2-7; 13 positions agree with TRBD2. With 3 bases clipped from V and 0 bases from J, the junction kept 11 bases outside the gene matches. CDR3 length: 19 residues. The germline CDR1 and CDR2 sequences are MDHEN and SYDVKM. CDR3 nucleotide sequence: TGTGCCAGCAGTTTTTCTCCCGGACTAGCGGGGGACTACTCCTACGAGCAGTACTTC. It encodes CASSFSPGLAGDYSYEQYF.

Only one count was recorded for this clone. This chain uses TRBV4-2 with TRBJ2-5; 9 bases match TRBD2. The CDR3 is made up of 16 amino acids. CDR1 and CDR2 from the germline V gene are LGHNA and YNFKEQ. After removal of 0 bases from V and 1 base from J, the junction contained 3 bases not matched to a gene. CDR3 sequence reads: CASSQDVAGVQETQYF. CDR3 coding DNA: TGTGCCAGCAGCCAAGATGTAGCGGGGGTCCAAGAGACCCAGTACTTC.

V is TRBV7-9 and J is TRBJ1-2; the D gene is possibly TRBD1 (6 bases). This CDR3 is 15 amino acids long. The germline CDR1 and CDR2 sequences are SEHNR and FQNEAQ (reference sequence). With 5 bases removed from V and 2 bases from J, the gap between germline ends came to 15 bases. CDR3 sequence: CASSQGAGANYGYTF. The CDR3 DNA follows: TGTGCCAGCAGCCAAGGGGCAGGGGCCAACTATGGCTACACCTTC.

V gene TRBV4-2 combines with J gene TRBJ1-2, with D possibly TRBD1 on 5 matching bases. Germline V CDR1 and CDR2: LGHNA, YNFKEQ. This CDR3 has 15 amino acids. V lost 0 bases and J lost 2, with 10 bases in between. The CDR3 sequence is CASSQDRGGNYGYTF. CDR3 DNA sequence: TGTGCCAGCAGCCAAGATCGGGGGGGAAACTATGGCTACACCTTC.

This clone was found a few times. The V gene is TRBV11-2, the J gene TRBJ2-1; TRBD2 might be the D (6 bases). Germline CDR1 SGHAT, CDR2 FQNNGV. Trimming removed 6 bases at V and 7 bases at J, with 16 bases between. The CDR3 is made up of 14 amino acids. The CDR3 here is CASRRDDVGNEQFF. In nucleotides, the CDR3 is TGTGCCAGCAGGCGGGACGATGTAGGGAATGAGCAGTTCTTC.

The V gene is TRBV3-1 (or the pseudogene TRBV3-2), the J gene TRBJ2-2; D may be TRBD2 (6 bases). V lost 0 bases, J lost 13 bases, and 9 bases lay in between. This CDR3 comprises 12 residues. Per germline, CDR1 LGHDT and CDR2 YNNKEL (reference sequence). CDR3 nucleotide sequence: TGTGCCAGCAGCCAAGAACGGGGGTGGCTGTTTTTT. Translation gives CASSQERGWLFF.

This chain joins TRBV6-5 and TRBJ1-5; 7 bases are a match to TRBD1. J lost 7 bases, V lost 6 bases, and 6 bases had no gene match. Germline lookup yields CDR1 MNHEY and CDR2 SVGAGI. This CDR3 is built from 13 residues. The CDR3 DNA reads as TGTGCCAGCAGGTCGAAGGGGGCCCAGCCCCAGCATTTT. Protein product: CASRSKGAQPQHF.

The chain joins TRBV7-2 to TRBJ1-1; unclear D gene. Between the trimmed V and J ends, which lost 5 bases and 5 bases, there was a span of 12 bases. Germline-derived CDR1 and CDR2 are SGHTA and FQGNSA. The length of the CDR3 is 13 residues. The CDR3: CASSPYRWTEAFF. DNA of the CDR3: TGTGCCAGCAGCCCCTATCGATGGACTGAAGCTTTCTTT.

Remarks on this clone: Just one base apart from a much larger clone, this may be a read error. The V call is TRBV9, the J call TRBJ2-7, with D possibly matching TRBD1 (6 bases). This CDR3 contains 14 residues. Per germline, CDR1 SGDLS and CDR2 YYNGEE. V lost 0 bases to trimming and J lost 3 bases, with 10 bases between them. Here the CDR3 reads CASSVGGQDYEQYF. In DNA form, the CDR3 reads TGTGCCAGCAGCGTAGGGGGACAAGACTACGAGCAGTACTTC.

The chain joins TRBV30 to TRBJ1-1, with no clear D. V lost 4 bases, J lost 0 bases, and 12 bases lay in between. Germline V gene lookup returns CDR1 GTSNPN and CDR2 SVGIG (reference sequence). The CDR3 runs to 14 residues. As DNA, the CDR3 is TGTGCCTGGAAGGTCGGCAGCGTGAACACTGAAGCTTTCTTT. This codes for CAWKVGSVNTEAFF.

The gene calls are TRBV7-2 and TRBJ2-7, with 10 bases fitting TRBD2. V lost 3 bases to trimming and J lost 0 bases; unmatched junction nucleotides: 5. The CDR3 loop spans 16 amino acids. CDR1 is SGHTA, CDR2 FQGNSA, per germline. CDR3 DNA: TGTGCCAGCAGCTTCGGACTAGCGGAAAGCTCCTACGAGCAGTACTTC. Translated: CASSFGLAESSYEQYF. Filled out from reference TRBV7-2 and TRBJ2-7, the complete variable domain reads GAGVSQSPSNKVTEKGKDVELRCDPISGHTALYWYRQSLGQGLEFLIYFQGNSAPDKSGLPSDRFSAERTGGSVSTLTIQRTQQEDSAVYLCASSFGLAESSYEQYFGPGTRLTVT.

This chain uses TRBV5-6 with TRBJ2-1, with D perhaps TRBD1 (5 bases). Germline CDR1 reads SGHDT; CDR2 reads YYEEEE. V lost 5 bases and J 5 bases, leaving 14 bases between the germline ends. This CDR3 is 14 amino acids long. CDR3: CASRKRSRDNEQFF. The CDR3 DNA is TGTGCCAGCAGAAAACGCTCCAGGGACAATGAGCAGTTCTTC.

The chain has TRBV19 and TRBJ2-7; 10 bases match TRBD1. The CDR3 consists of 15 residues. Per the germline V gene, CDR1 is LNHDA and CDR2 is SQIVND (reference sequence). The trim removed 2 bases at V and 5 bases at J, leaving 6 bases unmatched. CDR3 residues: CASSIRGQGLHEQYF. CDR3 in DNA: TGTGCCAGTAGTATAAGGGGACAGGGGCTCCACGAGCAGTACTTC. The complete variable domain, with remaining parts taken from reference TRBV19 and TRBJ2-7, reads DGGITQSPKYLFRKEGQNVTLSCEQNLNHDAMYWYRQDPGQGLRLIYYSQIVNDFQKGDIAEGYSVSREKKESFPLTVTSAQKNPTAFYLCASSIRGQGLHEQYFGPGTRLTVT.

About this clone: A junction end diverges from the germline sequence, so it may reflect a read error. V and J are TRBV7-7 and TRBJ2-5, with 7 bases that match TRBD1. The germline CDR1 and CDR2 sequences are SSHAT and FNYEAQ (reference sequence). The CDR3 consists of 15 residues. CDR3 residues: CASSPWTGRKETQYF. Here the CDR3 DNA reads TGTGCTAGCAGCCCCTGGACAGGAAGGAAAGAGACCCAGTACTTC.

The chain couples TRBV7-2 to TRBJ2-7, with 10 bases that match TRBD2. Germline-derived CDR1 and CDR2 are SGHTA and FQGNSA. Unmatched junction bases numbered 0, after V lost 4 bases and J lost 0 bases. CDR3 length: 14 amino acids. Here the CDR3 DNA reads TGTGCCAGCAGCTCTAGCGGGGGCTCCTACGAGCAGTACTTC. Translation: CASSSSGGSYEQYF.